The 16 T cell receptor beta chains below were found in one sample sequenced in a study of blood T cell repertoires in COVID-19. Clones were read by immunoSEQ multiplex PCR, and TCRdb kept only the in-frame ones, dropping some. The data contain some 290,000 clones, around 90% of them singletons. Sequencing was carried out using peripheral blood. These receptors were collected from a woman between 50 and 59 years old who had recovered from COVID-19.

The CDR3 reads CASSSDRVIYGYTF. CDR3 nucleotide sequence: TGTGCCAGCAGCTCGGACAGGGTTATCTATGGCTACACCTTC. V gene TRBV5-4 combines with J gene TRBJ1-2; TRBD1 aligns across 8 bases. With V trimmed by 3 bases and J by 4 bases, 5 bases remained unmatched. Germline CDR1 is SGHNT and CDR2 is YYREEE (reference sequence). The CDR3 has 14 residues.

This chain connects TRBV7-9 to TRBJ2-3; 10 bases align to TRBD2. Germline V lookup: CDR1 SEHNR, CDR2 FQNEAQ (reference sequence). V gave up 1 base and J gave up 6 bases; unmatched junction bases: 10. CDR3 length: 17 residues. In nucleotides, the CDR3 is TGTGCCAGCAGCTTAGGGTCGGGACTAGCGTGGATGGATACGCAGTATTTT. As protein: CASSLGSGLAWMDTQYF.

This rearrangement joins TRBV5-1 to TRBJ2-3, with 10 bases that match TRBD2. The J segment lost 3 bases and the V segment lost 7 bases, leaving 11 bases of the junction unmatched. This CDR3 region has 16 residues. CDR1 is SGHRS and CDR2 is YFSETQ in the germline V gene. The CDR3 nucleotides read TGCGCCAGCGGTGGAAGGTCTAGCGGGAGAACAGATACGCAGTATTTT. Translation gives CASGGRSSGRTDTQYF.

The chain's CDR3 is CASSVEGVDQPQHF. CDR3 nucleotides: TGTGCCAGCAGCGTAGAAGGGGTGGATCAGCCCCAGCATTTT. The V and J genes are TRBV9 and TRBJ1-5, with a tentative D call TRBD1 (5 bases). The CDR3 has 14 residues. Germline-derived CDR1 and CDR2 are SGDLS and YYNGEE. V shed 0 bases and J shed 5 bases, with 9 bases lying between them.

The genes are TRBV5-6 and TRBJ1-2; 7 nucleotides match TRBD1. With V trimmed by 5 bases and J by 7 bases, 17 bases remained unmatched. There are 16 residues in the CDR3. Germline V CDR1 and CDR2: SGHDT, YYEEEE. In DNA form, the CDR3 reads TGTGCCAGCAGTGCCCGGGGACAGCCCCTTCTACGTGGCTACACCTTC. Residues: CASSARGQPLLRGYTF.

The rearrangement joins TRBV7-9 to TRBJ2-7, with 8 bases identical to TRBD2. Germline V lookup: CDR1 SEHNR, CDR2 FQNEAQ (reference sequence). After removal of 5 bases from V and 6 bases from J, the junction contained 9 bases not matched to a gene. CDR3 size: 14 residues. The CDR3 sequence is CASSLSRTSIEQYF. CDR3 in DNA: TGTGCCAGCAGCCTCTCTAGGACTAGCATCGAGCAGTACTTC.

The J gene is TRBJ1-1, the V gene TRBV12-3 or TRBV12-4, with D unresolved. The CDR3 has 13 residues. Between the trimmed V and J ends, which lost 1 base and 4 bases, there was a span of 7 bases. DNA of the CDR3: TGTGCCAGCAGTTTAGGGCAGCGCACTGAAGCTTTCTTT. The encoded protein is CASSLGQRTEAFF.

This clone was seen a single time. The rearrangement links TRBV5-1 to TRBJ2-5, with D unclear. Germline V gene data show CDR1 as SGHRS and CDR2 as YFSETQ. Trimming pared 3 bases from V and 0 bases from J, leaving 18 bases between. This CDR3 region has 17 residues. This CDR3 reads CASSSTPNRGYQETQYF. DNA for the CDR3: TGCGCCAGCAGCTCGACTCCGAATCGCGGCTACCAAGAGACCCAGTACTTC.

The CDR3 sequence is CASSIIQGSYNEQFF. CDR3 nucleotides: TGTGCCAGTAGTATAATCCAGGGCTCCTACAATGAGCAGTTCTTC. The V gene is TRBV19, the J gene TRBJ2-1, with D possibly matching TRBD1 (5 bases). This CDR3 spans 15 amino acids. Per the germline V gene, CDR1 is LNHDA and CDR2 is SQIVND (reference sequence). The ends were cut back, 2 bases at V and 0 bases at J, with 8 bases in the middle.

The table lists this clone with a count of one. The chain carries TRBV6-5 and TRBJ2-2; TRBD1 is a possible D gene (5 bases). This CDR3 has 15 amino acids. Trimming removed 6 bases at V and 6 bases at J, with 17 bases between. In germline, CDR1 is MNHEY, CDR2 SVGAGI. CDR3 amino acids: CASRGQTAFPGELFF. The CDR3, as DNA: TGTGCCAGCAGGGGGCAGACAGCCTTCCCCGGGGAGCTGTTTTTT.

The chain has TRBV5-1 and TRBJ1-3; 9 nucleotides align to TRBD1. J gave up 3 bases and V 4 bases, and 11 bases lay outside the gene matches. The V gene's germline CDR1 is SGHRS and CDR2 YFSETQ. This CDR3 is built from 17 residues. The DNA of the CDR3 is TGCGCCAGCAGCCTTGCGCCCCCGGGACAGGGTGGAAACACCATATATTTT. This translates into CASSLAPPGQGGNTIYF.

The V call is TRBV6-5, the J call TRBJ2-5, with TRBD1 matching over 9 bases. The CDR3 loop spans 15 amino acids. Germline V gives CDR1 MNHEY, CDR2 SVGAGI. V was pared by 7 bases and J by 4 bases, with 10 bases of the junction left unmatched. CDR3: CASTLPGQGIETQYF. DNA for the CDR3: TGTGCCAGCACCCTTCCGGGACAGGGAATAGAGACCCAGTACTTC.

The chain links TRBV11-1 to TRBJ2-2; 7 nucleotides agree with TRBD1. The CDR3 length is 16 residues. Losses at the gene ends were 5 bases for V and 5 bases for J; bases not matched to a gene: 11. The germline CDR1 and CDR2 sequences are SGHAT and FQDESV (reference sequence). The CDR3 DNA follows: TGTGCCAGCAGCCCCAAGGGGGCTCGAGGGACCGGGGAGCTGTTTTTT. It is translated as CASSPKGARGTGELFF.

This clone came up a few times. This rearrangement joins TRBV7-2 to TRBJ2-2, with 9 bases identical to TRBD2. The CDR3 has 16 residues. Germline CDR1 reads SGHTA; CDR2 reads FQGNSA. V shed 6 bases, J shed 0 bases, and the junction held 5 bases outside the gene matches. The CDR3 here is CASSHVAGANTGELFF. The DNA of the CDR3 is TGTGCCAGCAGTCATGTAGCGGGGGCGAACACCGGGGAGCTGTTTTTT.

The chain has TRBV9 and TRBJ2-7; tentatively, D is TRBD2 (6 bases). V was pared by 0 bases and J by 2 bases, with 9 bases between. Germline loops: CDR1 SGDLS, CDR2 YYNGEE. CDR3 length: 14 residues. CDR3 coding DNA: TGTGCCAGCAGCGTAGCACCGGGAGCCTACGAGCAGTACTTC. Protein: CASSVAPGAYEQYF.

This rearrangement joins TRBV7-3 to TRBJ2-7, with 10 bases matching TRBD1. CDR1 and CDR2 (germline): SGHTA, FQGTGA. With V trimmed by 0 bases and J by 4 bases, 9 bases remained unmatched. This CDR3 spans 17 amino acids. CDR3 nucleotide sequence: TGTGCCAGCAGCTTAACTGGACAGGGGGTTCAACGTTACGAGCAGTACTTC. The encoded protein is CASSLTGQGVQRYEQYF. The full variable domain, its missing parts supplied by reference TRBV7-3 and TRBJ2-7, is GAGVSQTPSNKVTEKGKYVELRCDPISGHTALYWYRQSLGQGPEFLIYFQGTGAADDSGLPNDRFFAVRPEGSVSTLKIQRTERGDSAVYLCASSLTGQGVQRYEQYFGPGTRLTVT.